These 17 T cell receptor beta chains were all obtained from the same sample, sequenced in a study of CD8 T cells in Susac syndrome. RNA, at roughly 0.5 to 1 ug, was reverse transcribed with random hexamers. MiXCR, run by TCRdb on the immunoSEQ multiplex PCR reads, gives a single entry per CDR3 protein. The sample shows 150,000 to 200,000 distinct CDR3 sequences, around 95% of them seen only once. Sequencing was carried out using CD4+ T cells from PBMCs. These receptors were taken from a human donor in good health.

This rearrangement joins TRBV3-1 to TRBJ2-6; unclear D gene. The V gene lost 3 bases and the J gene lost 4 bases, with 7 bases spanning the gap. The CDR3 is 14 residues long. Germline values: CDR1 LGHDT, CDR2 YNNKEL (reference sequence). In DNA form, the CDR3 reads TGTGCCAGCAGCCATACTCAGGGGGCCAACGTCCTGACTTTC. Its translation is CASSHTQGANVLTF.

The chain links TRBV20-1 to TRBJ2-7; D is possibly TRBD1 or TRBD2 (5 bases each). Germline CDR1 DFQATT, CDR2 SNEGSKA (reference sequence). The CDR3 has 12 residues. V shed 3 bases and J shed 4 bases, with 10 bases lying between them. The CDR3 bases are TGCAGTGCTAGTGGCAGGGAGTACGAGCAGTACTTC. Translating gives CSASGREYEQYF.

V usage is TRBV12-3 or TRBV12-4 and J usage is TRBJ1-4; D not resolved. V gave up 2 bases and J gave up 7 bases, with 8 bases separating them. The CDR3 runs to 13 residues. The CDR3 is CASSLMGTEKLFF. CDR3 DNA sequence: TGTGCCAGCAGTTTAATGGGAACTGAAAAACTGTTTTTT.

Only one count was recorded for this clonotype. V and J are TRBV6-2 or TRBV6-3 and TRBJ1-2; D not certain. V shed 2 bases and J shed 8 bases, with 15 bases lying between them. Germline CDR1 and CDR2: MNHEY and SVGEGT. This CDR3 comprises 14 residues. CDR3 residues: CASSYDREVTGYTF. In DNA, the CDR3 is TGTGCCAGCAGTTACGATCGGGAGGTTACGGGCTACACCTTC.

The table lists this clonotype with a count of one. The CDR3 bases are TGCGCCAGCAGCCACCACGGACTAGCGGGGCCGAACAGCCCCCCCAGCACAGATACGCAGTATTTT. Amino acid sequence: CASSHHGLAGPNSPPSTDTQYF. This sequence joins TRBV4-1 and TRBJ2-3, with 12 bases that match TRBD2. This CDR3 has 22 amino acids. Unmatched junction bases numbered 19, after V lost 3 bases and J lost 0 bases. Germline V CDR1 and CDR2: MGHRA, YSYEKL.

The V and J genes are TRBV20-1 and TRBJ2-6; TRBD1 aligns across 9 bases. Germline lookup yields CDR1 DFQATT and CDR2 SNEGSKA (reference sequence). This CDR3 region has 15 residues. J was trimmed by 0 bases and V by 3 bases; bases with no gene match: 0. CDR3 residues: CSARTGGSGANVLTF. Here the CDR3 DNA reads TGCAGTGCTAGGACAGGGGGCTCTGGGGCCAACGTCCTGACTTTC.

The J gene is TRBJ2-2, the V gene TRBV6-1; 13 bases align to TRBD2. Germline-derived CDR1 and CDR2 are MNHNS and SASEGT. Unmatched junction bases numbered 4, after V lost 5 bases and J lost 1 base. This CDR3 contains 17 residues. The CDR3, as DNA: TGTGCCAGCAGTCGACTAGCGGGGGGCCTGAACACCGGGGAGCTGTTTTTT. This gives the protein CASSRLAGGLNTGELFF.

V usage is TRBV20-1 and J usage is TRBJ2-1; TRBD2 matches at 8 bases. Germline trimming cut 0 bases from V and 7 bases from J; bases unmatched to any gene: 8. Germline V gives CDR1 DFQATT, CDR2 SNEGSKA (reference sequence). The CDR3 sequence is 15 residues long. The CDR3 loop is CSARDPQRGTNEQFF. The CDR3 DNA follows: TGCAGTGCTAGAGATCCCCAGCGGGGGACTAATGAGCAGTTCTTC.

The chain recombines TRBV7-2 with TRBJ2-1, with a weak D call TRBD1 (5 bases). V lost 2 bases to trimming and J lost 14 bases, with 13 bases between them. The CDR3 loop spans 12 amino acids. Germline V gene sequence: CDR1 SGHTA, CDR2 FQGNSA. CDR3 sequence (DNA): TGTGCCAGCAGCTTATCGGGCCCCAGGGAGTTCTTC. This codes for CASSLSGPREFF.

This chain joins TRBV9 and TRBJ1-4; no clear D. CDR1 SGDLS and CDR2 YYNGEE come from the germline V gene. This CDR3 comprises 17 residues. The germline V and J ends were trimmed by 0 bases and 0 bases, with 12 bases remaining between them. The CDR3 DNA reads as TGTGCCAGCAGCGTAGGAGGTCCGGGTGCAACTAATGAAAAACTGTTTTTT. Its protein is CASSVGGPGATNEKLFF.

The J gene is TRBJ2-3, the V gene TRBV29-1; unclear D gene. CDR1 is SQVTM, CDR2 ANQGSEA, per germline. V was shortened by 3 bases and J by 4 bases, with 8 bases between the two germline ends. This CDR3 spans 12 amino acids. In DNA, the CDR3 is TGCAGCGTTGACAACACTGCAGATACGCAGTATTTT. It codes for CSVDNTADTQYF.

V usage is TRBV5-1 and J usage is TRBJ2-3; TRBD2 matches at 9 bases. This CDR3 has 14 amino acids. J lost 1 base, V lost 9 bases, and 6 bases had no gene match. Germline V lookup: CDR1 SGHRS, CDR2 YFSETQ. In DNA form, the CDR3 reads TGCGCCACTACTAGCGGGCAGCGCACAGATACGCAGTATTTT. Encoded protein: CATTSGQRTDTQYF.

The chain uses TRBV2 and TRBJ1-3; D is possibly TRBD1 (6 bases). The germline V and J ends were trimmed by 2 bases and 0 bases, with 11 bases remaining between them. The CDR3 is 16 amino acids. Per the germline V gene, CDR1 is SNHLY and CDR2 is FYNNEI. The CDR3 loop reads CASSEQGITSGNTIYF. CDR3 DNA: TGTGCCAGCAGTGAACAGGGGATCACCTCTGGAAACACCATATATTTT. The full variable domain, completed using reference TRBV2 and TRBJ1-3, is EPEVTQTPSHQVTQMGQEVILRCVPISNHLYFYWYRQILGQKVEFLVSFYNNEISEKSEIFDDQFSVERPDGSNFTLKIRSTKLEDSAMYFCASSEQGITSGNTIYFGEGSWLTVV.

V usage is TRBV4-1 and J usage is TRBJ2-3; D gene unclear. Germline assignment: CDR1 MGHRA and CDR2 YSYEKL. This CDR3 region has 15 residues. V was cut by 1 base and J by 2 bases, with 10 bases left in between. CDR3 amino acids: CASSQVGPYTDTQYF. The CDR3 coding sequence is TGCGCCAGCAGCCAAGTCGGCCCATACACAGATACGCAGTATTTT.

The chain joins TRBV29-1 to TRBJ2-1; a weak D match, TRBD2 (5 bases). The CDR3 runs 15 residues. CDR1 and CDR2 from the germline V gene are SQVTM and ANQGSEA. V dropped 4 bases and J dropped 9 bases, with 22 bases sitting between them. CDR3 amino acids: CSVGYQQGLRGEQFF. In DNA form, the CDR3 reads TGCAGCGTTGGATACCAGCAAGGGTTACGGGGTGAGCAGTTCTTC.

This chain connects TRBV6-5 to TRBJ1-2; D may be TRBD1 (5 bases). This CDR3 comprises 14 residues. Trimming cost V 7 bases and J 2 bases, with 14 bases left between them. The germline V gene has CDR1 MNHEY and CDR2 SVGAGI. CDR3 DNA sequence: TGTGCCAGCAAAGGGGTCCCTCAAAACTATGGCTACACCTTC. It specifies CASKGVPQNYGYTF.

The sample holds one count of this clonotype. This chain links TRBV6-5 with TRBJ1-1; a possible D gene is TRBD1 (6 bases). The CDR3 consists of 15 residues. Germline V gene sequence: CDR1 MNHEY, CDR2 SVGAGI. Trimming cost V 3 bases and J 2 bases, with 13 bases left between them. DNA for the CDR3: TGTGCCAGCAGTTATGGACAGCTCATAAACACTGAAGCTTTCTTT. It codes for CASSYGQLINTEAFF.